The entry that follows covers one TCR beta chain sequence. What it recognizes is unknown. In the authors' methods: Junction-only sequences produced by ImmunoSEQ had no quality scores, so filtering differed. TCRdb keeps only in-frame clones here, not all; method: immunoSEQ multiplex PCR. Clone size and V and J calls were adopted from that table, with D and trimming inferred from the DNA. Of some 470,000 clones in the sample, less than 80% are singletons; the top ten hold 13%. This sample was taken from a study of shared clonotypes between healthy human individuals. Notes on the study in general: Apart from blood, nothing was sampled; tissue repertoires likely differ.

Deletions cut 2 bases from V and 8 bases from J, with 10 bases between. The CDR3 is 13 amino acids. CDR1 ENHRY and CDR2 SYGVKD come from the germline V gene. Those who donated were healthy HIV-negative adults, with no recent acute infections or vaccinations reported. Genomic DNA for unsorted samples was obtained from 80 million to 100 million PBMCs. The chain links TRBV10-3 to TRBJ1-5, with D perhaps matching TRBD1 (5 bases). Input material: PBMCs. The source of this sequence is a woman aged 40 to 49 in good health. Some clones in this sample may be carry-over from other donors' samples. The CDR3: CAISERDDEPQHF. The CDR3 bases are TGTGCCATCAGTGAGCGGGACGATGAGCCCCAGCATTTT.